Presented here are 30 T cell receptor beta chains from one specimen sequenced in a study of cytomegalovirus exposure and HLA in healthy donors. The PCR made use of 60 Vbeta and 13 Jbeta primers. Produced via immunoSEQ multiplex PCR; TCRdb's table is partial and in-frame only. In the table there are about 85,000 clones, roughly three quarters of which are singletons. The sequencing input was PBMCs. The source of these receptors is a woman between 45 and 65 years old in good health and CMV-seropositive.

This chain uses TRBV4-2 with TRBJ1-1; TRBD1 matches 7 bases. Unmatched junction bases numbered 1, after V lost 0 bases and J lost 0 bases. Per germline, CDR1 LGHNA and CDR2 YNFKEQ. The CDR3 runs 15 residues. CDR3 nucleotide sequence: TGTGCCAGCAGCCAAGATGGGACAGTGAACACTGAAGCTTTCTTT. It encodes CASSQDGTVNTEAFF.

This chain joins TRBV7-3 and TRBJ2-1; D not resolved. The CDR3 length is 16 residues. V lost 2 bases and J lost 5, with 16 bases in between. Looked up from germline, CDR1 is SGHTA and CDR2 is FQGTGA. The CDR3 loop reads CASSLGTRQPDNEQFF. DNA of the CDR3: TGTGCCAGCAGCTTAGGCACGAGGCAGCCCGACAATGAGCAGTTCTTC.

The chain links TRBV27 to TRBJ2-2; the match to TRBD1 covers 8 bases. J was trimmed by 5 bases and V by 0 bases; bases with no gene match: 5. This CDR3 comprises 16 residues. Germline values: CDR1 MNHEY, CDR2 SMNVEV (reference sequence). DNA of the CDR3: TGTGCCAGCAGTTTATCGTGGGACAGGCCGACCGGGGAGCTGTTTTTT. Translating gives CASSLSWDRPTGELFF.

This chain joins TRBV19 and TRBJ1-2; TRBD1 aligns across 9 bases. The CDR3 runs to 17 residues. Germline assignment: CDR1 LNHDA and CDR2 SQIVND (reference sequence). The junction had 19 bases not matched to a gene; V was cut back by 6 bases and J by 8 bases. CDR3 in amino acids: CASRNPQFGTGLGGYTF. CDR3 in DNA: TGTGCCAGTAGAAACCCTCAATTTGGGACAGGGTTGGGCGGCTACACCTTC.

The chain recombines TRBV9 with TRBJ2-5; 10 bases fit TRBD1. Germline V lookup: CDR1 SGDLS, CDR2 YYNGEE. The CDR3 sequence is 17 residues long. V was pared by 0 bases and J by 3 bases, with 8 bases of the junction left unmatched. The CDR3 loop reads CASSVGDRGLRKETQYF. The DNA of the CDR3 is TGTGCCAGCAGCGTAGGAGACAGGGGGCTGAGGAAAGAGACCCAGTACTTC.

This clone was recorded a few times. The chain couples TRBV11-2 to TRBJ2-4; D uncertain. V was cut by 0 bases and J by 6 bases, with 12 bases left in between. The CDR3 is 15 residues long. Germline lookup yields CDR1 SGHAT and CDR2 FQNNGV. The CDR3 protein is CASSLEPHTGNIQYF. The CDR3 nucleotides are TGTGCCAGCAGCTTAGAACCCCACACGGGAAACATTCAGTACTTC.

The chain recombines TRBV9 with TRBJ1-2, with D perhaps TRBD1 (6 bases). Trimming removed 4 bases from V and 1 base from J, with 14 bases in between. There are 15 residues in the CDR3. Germline CDR1 is SGDLS and CDR2 is YYNGEE. The CDR3 here is CASSPAGAGNYGYTF. CDR3 DNA sequence: TGTGCCAGCAGCCCCGCAGGGGCAGGTAACTATGGCTACACCTTC.

The rearrangement links TRBV9 to TRBJ1-3; D is unclear. The V end was cut by 4 bases, the J end by 4 bases, with 9 bases between. Per the germline V gene, CDR1 is SGDLS and CDR2 is YYNGEE. The CDR3 is 13 residues long. The CDR3 region is CASSPLSGNTIYF. The CDR3 coding sequence is TGTGCCAGCAGCCCCCTTTCGGGAAACACCATATATTTT.

J is TRBJ2-1 and V is TRBV11-2; 7 positions match TRBD1. J lost 0 bases, V lost 6 bases, and 5 bases had no gene match. CDR3 length: 15 residues. The germline V gene encodes CDR1 SGHAT and CDR2 FQNNGV. CDR3 bases: TGTGCCAGCAGTTGGGACAGCCGCTCCTACAATGAGCAGTTCTTC. It encodes CASSWDSRSYNEQFF.

This chain's CDR3 is CASSLGGRTTGIQYF. In DNA form, the CDR3 reads TGCGCCAGCAGCTTGGGGGGCCGTACGACGGGCATTCAGTACTTC. The chain combines TRBV5-1 with TRBJ2-4, with TRBD1 as a possible D gene (5 bases). The CDR3 covers 15 residues. CDR1 and CDR2 from the germline V gene are SGHRS and YFSETQ. Trimming took 0 bases from V and 9 from J, leaving 16 bases between them.

The chain is built from TRBV19 and TRBJ1-2; perhaps TRBD1 as D (6 bases). The germline V and J ends were trimmed by 4 bases and 2 bases, with 11 bases remaining between them. Germline assignment: CDR1 LNHDA and CDR2 SQIVND (reference sequence). The CDR3 length is 14 residues. The CDR3: CASSTDRANYGYTF. Here the CDR3 DNA reads TGTGCCAGTAGTACGGACAGAGCAAACTATGGCTACACCTTC.

This sequence joins TRBV2 and TRBJ2-5, with 9 bases identical to TRBD2. Germline V gives CDR1 SNHLY, CDR2 FYNNEI. The CDR3 covers 14 residues. Trimming removed 3 bases from V and 5 bases from J; junction bases left unmatched: 4. CDR3 nucleotides: TGTGCCAGCAGTGATCGGCGGGGGGGGGAGACCCAGTACTTC. Amino acid sequence: CASSDRRGGETQYF.

This clone was seen once. The chain has TRBV5-4 and TRBJ1-2; tentative D call: TRBD1 (6 bases). The V gene lost 3 bases and the J gene lost 2 bases, with 14 bases spanning the gap. The CDR3 totals 15 residues. In germline, CDR1 is SGHNT, CDR2 YYREEE (reference sequence). The CDR3 DNA reads as TGTGCCAGCAGCTCAAAAAAACAGGGAAACTATGGCTACACCTTC. Its protein is CASSSKKQGNYGYTF.

V is TRBV6-5 and J is TRBJ2-7; a possible D gene is TRBD1 (6 bases). The CDR3 runs to 12 residues. Trimming removed 2 bases at V and 7 bases at J, with 9 bases between. Germline V gene lookup returns CDR1 MNHEY and CDR2 SVGAGI. The CDR3 nucleotides are TGTGCCAGCAGTTACGCAGACAGGGAGCAGTACTTC. Translating it yields CASSYADREQYF.

The rearrangement joins TRBV25-1 to TRBJ2-7, with 9 nucleotides matching TRBD1. This CDR3 is built from 14 residues. The V gene's germline CDR1 is MGHDK and CDR2 SYGVNS. V shed 5 bases, J shed 4 bases, and the junction held 6 bases outside the gene matches. The CDR3 DNA follows: TGTGCCAGCAGTAATACCGGGACAGGGTACGAGCAGTACTTC. Protein: CASSNTGTGYEQYF.

This chain joins TRBV7-3 and TRBJ2-1, with 8 nucleotides matching TRBD2. This CDR3 spans 15 amino acids. The V segment lost 0 bases and the J segment 12 bases; nucleotides outside the gene matches: 10. Germline CDR1 SGHTA, CDR2 FQGTGA. The CDR3, as DNA: TGTGCCAGCAGCTTAACGCACTCCCGGGCGGGGGGGCAGTTCTTC. Translation gives CASSLTHSRAGGQFF.

The genes are TRBV5-1 and TRBJ1-4; 8 nucleotides align to TRBD1. Germline lookup yields CDR1 SGHRS and CDR2 YFSETQ. This CDR3 has 16 residues. The V segment lost 0 bases and the J segment 0 bases; nucleotides outside the gene matches: 1. CDR3 residues: CASSLGQGTTNEKLFF. The CDR3 DNA sequence: TGCGCCAGCAGCTTGGGACAGGGGACAACTAATGAAAAACTGTTTTTT. Using reference TRBV5-1 and TRBJ1-4 for the parts outside the CDR3, the full variable domain is KAGVTQTPRYLIKTRGQQVTLSCSPISGHRSVSWYQQTPGQGLQFLFEYFSETQRNKGNFPGRFSGRQFSNSRSEMNVSTLELGDSALYLCASSLGQGTTNEKLFFGSGTQLSVL.

The J gene is TRBJ1-1, the V gene TRBV2, with D maybe TRBD1 (5 bases). This CDR3 contains 14 residues. Trimming took 8 bases from V and 1 from J, leaving 14 bases between them. The germline V gene has CDR1 SNHLY and CDR2 FYNNEI. This chain's CDR3 is CASGALGPNTEAFF. The CDR3 nucleotides read TGTGCCAGCGGGGCCTTGGGGCCGAACACTGAAGCTTTCTTT.

Only a few counts were recorded for this clone. J is TRBJ1-2 and V is TRBV5-5; possibly TRBD1 for D (5 bases). Per germline, CDR1 SGHKS and CDR2 YYEKEE (reference sequence). Trimming took off 4 bases at V and 7 bases at J, with 17 bases between the two ends. This CDR3 spans 14 amino acids. The CDR3 DNA reads as TGTGCCAGCAGCCCAGCAGGGATGGGGCTTGGCTACACCTTC. This codes for CASSPAGMGLGYTF.

The chain is built from TRBV7-3 and TRBJ2-6; D not certain. In germline, CDR1 is SGHTA, CDR2 FQGTGA. CDR3 length equals 17 residues. Between the trimmed V and J ends, which lost 0 bases and 0 bases, there was a span of 9 bases. The CDR3 is CASSLTGSPSGANVLTF. CDR3 DNA sequence: TGTGCCAGCAGCTTAACGGGCAGCCCCTCTGGGGCCAACGTCCTGACTTTC. The variable domain in full, completed from reference TRBV7-3 and TRBJ2-6, reads GAGVSQTPSNKVTEKGKYVELRCDPISGHTALYWYRQSLGQGPEFLIYFQGTGAADDSGLPNDRFFAVRPEGSVSTLKIQRTERGDSAVYLCASSLTGSPSGANVLTFGAGSRLTVL.

The genes are TRBV5-6 and TRBJ2-7; TRBD2 is a possible D gene (5 bases). The germline gives CDR1 SGHDT, CDR2 YYEEEE. This CDR3 spans 14 amino acids. V was trimmed by 0 bases and J by 3 bases, leaving 10 bases between them. Written as DNA, the CDR3 is TGTGCCAGCAGCTTGGCGAGGGTAAGCTACGAGCAGTACTTC. The encoded protein is CASSLARVSYEQYF.

This chain joins TRBV28 and TRBJ2-7, with TRBD1 matching 7 bases. Germline lookup yields CDR1 MDHEN and CDR2 SYDVKM. The V and J ends lost 5 bases and 2 bases, in that order; junction bases with no gene match: 6. This CDR3 contains 14 residues. This chain's CDR3 is CASSPGTVTYEQYV. CDR3 sequence (DNA): TGTGCCAGCAGTCCCGGGACAGTAACCTACGAGCAGTACGTC.

Here the CDR3 reads CASSLGENTEAFF. CDR3 nucleotide sequence: TGCGCCAGCAGCTTGGGAGAGAACACTGAAGCTTTCTTT. V usage is TRBV5-1 and J usage is TRBJ1-1; no reliable D call. CDR1 is SGHRS and CDR2 is YFSETQ in the germline V gene. CDR3 length equals 13 residues. V was cut by 0 bases and J by 1 base, with 4 bases left in between.

The chain uses TRBV5-1 and TRBJ2-1, with a tentative D call TRBD2 (6 bases). V lost 3 bases, J lost 10 bases, and 11 bases lay in between. CDR1 is SGHRS, CDR2 YFSETQ, per germline. The CDR3 sequence is 12 residues long. The CDR3: CASSSGLAEQFF. In DNA, the CDR3 is TGCGCCAGCAGCTCGGGACTGGCGGAGCAGTTCTTC.

The J gene is TRBJ2-5, the V gene TRBV6-1; 9 nucleotides agree with TRBD1. The CDR3 runs to 15 residues. Germline V gene sequence: CDR1 MNHNS, CDR2 SASEGT. Trimming at V came to 4 bases and at J to 7 bases, leaving 10 bases not matched to a gene. DNA for the CDR3: TGTGCCAGCAGTGGTTCGACAGGGGGGATAGGGACCCAGTACTTC. Its translation is CASSGSTGGIGTQYF.

V gene TRBV2 combines with J gene TRBJ2-3; D not certain. Germline V gene data show CDR1 as SNHLY and CDR2 as FYNNEI. CDR3 length: 10 residues. V was clipped by 7 bases and J by 5 bases, with 4 bases between them. Written as DNA, the CDR3 is TGTGCCAGCACTCGAGATACGCAGTATTTT. Amino acid sequence: CASTRDTQYF.

The chain is built from TRBV6-1 and TRBJ2-5, with unresolved D. This CDR3 is built from 12 residues. Germline-derived CDR1 and CDR2 are MNHNS and SASEGT. The V gene lost 7 bases and the J gene lost 3 bases, with 9 bases spanning the gap. The CDR3 protein is CASTRSEETQYF. Here the CDR3 DNA reads TGTGCCAGCACCCGCAGTGAAGAGACCCAGTACTTC.

This clone came up a few times. The chain is built from TRBV5-6 and TRBJ2-4; D perhaps matches TRBD1 (5 bases). This CDR3 is 16 amino acids long. V lost 4 bases and J lost 0, with 14 bases in between. Germline CDR1 is SGHDT and CDR2 is YYEEEE. The CDR3 sequence is CASSAEQVLAKNIQYF. The CDR3 DNA reads as TGTGCCAGCAGCGCAGAACAGGTTCTAGCCAAAAACATTCAGTACTTC.

This clone was picked up one time. This sequence joins TRBV11-3 and TRBJ2-2; D gene ambiguous. Per germline, CDR1 SGHNT and CDR2 YENEEA. The CDR3 contains 16 residues. V lost 3 bases and J lost 1, with 12 bases in between. CDR3 sequence reads: CASSLSGTMNTGELFF. Here the CDR3 DNA reads TGTGCCAGCAGCTTGTCTGGAACTATGAACACCGGGGAGCTGTTTTTT.

The chain couples TRBV5-1 to TRBJ1-1; no clear D. This CDR3 is built from 14 residues. Germline V CDR1 and CDR2: SGHRS, YFSETQ. The V end lost 0 bases, the J end lost 4 bases, and 10 bases lay between the germline ends. The CDR3 DNA follows: TGCGCCAGCAGCTTGGGCGGGGAGGCCACTGAAGCTTTCTTT. Protein product: CASSLGGEATEAFF.